This paragraph reports one T cell receptor beta chain. This specimen belongs to a study of blood T cell repertoires in COVID-19. Study summary: Nucleic acid was either cDNA or gDNA, and it came from T cells, B-cell-depleted T cells, or PBMCs.

This CDR3 contains 17 residues. The germline V gene has CDR1 SGHAT and CDR2 FQNNGV. Losses at the gene ends were 5 bases for V and 1 base for J; bases not matched to a gene: 10. Only in-frame clones appear in the TCRdb table, and some are missing; sequencing was by immunoSEQ multiplex PCR. This sample yields roughly 240,000 clones, of which 83% are seen a single time; 3% to 4% belongs to the top ten. A PCR-confirmed or clinician-diagnosed COVID-19 case had contacted exposed participants within 2 weeks of entry. The sequencing sample was made of PBMCs or T cells enriched from blood (not recorded which). The clonotype was recovered from a middle-aged woman who had been exposed to COVID-19. The chain carries TRBV11-2 and TRBJ2-7; 11 bases are a match to TRBD2. CDR3 protein: CASSPQRGLAVSYEQYF. CDR3 DNA: TGTGCCAGCAGCCCCCAACGGGGACTAGCGGTATCCTACGAGCAGTACTTC.